This T cell receptor (beta chain) was documented in a study of cytomegalovirus exposure and HLA in healthy donors. Study-wide results and caveats: Through in vitro validation, three CMV-associated chains were shown to be specific for CMV antigens. The tendency of first-cohort TCR clusters to co-occur in the 120 or so validation repertoires was identified by a subsequent analysis.

This CDR3 contains 13 residues. Looked up from germline, CDR1 is PRHDT and CDR2 is FYEKMQ (reference sequence). Trimming cost V 5 bases and J 6 bases; bases outside gene matches: 2. To note about this clone: Its target is unknown.

The data were produced by immunoSEQ multiplex PCR, yet TCRdb's version contains in-frame clones alone and is incomplete. The sample gives more than 45,000 clones, 85% to 90% of which show up once; 15% is in the top ten. This clonotype was obtained from a woman between 18 and 29 years old in good health and CMV-seronegative. The J gene is TRBJ1-5, the V gene TRBV13, with TRBD1 matching 9 bases. Sequenced material: PBMCs. In nucleotides, the CDR3 is TGTGCCAGCAGCGAGGGACAGGGTCAGCCCCAGCATTTT. It codes for CASSEGQGQPQHF.